The entry below describes one T cell receptor beta chain. Its antigen is currently unknown. This entry comes from a study of cytomegalovirus exposure and HLA in healthy donors. Study-level results: TCR beta sequences reportedly predicted most subjects' HLA-A and HLA-B alleles accurately. Reported performance of the classifier showed diagnosis of cytomegalovirus status with high specificity and sensitivity.

V shed 2 bases and J 7 bases; nucleotides not matched to a gene: 2. The germline V gene encodes CDR1 MNHEY and CDR2 SVGAGI. The CDR3 contains 14 residues. Likely unrecorded immune exposures existed in these nominally healthy donors. Use of 60 Vbeta and 13 Jbeta primers characterized the PCR. TCRdb's table, derived via immunoSEQ multiplex PCR, lists solely in-frame clones and lacks some. The sample shows roughly 200,000 clones, around 81% of them seen only once. The chain combines TRBV6-5 with TRBJ1-6, with TRBD1 matching 7 bases. Material: PBMCs. The TCR was taken from a man younger than 45 in good health and CMV-seronegative. CDR3 bases: TGTGCCAGCAGTTACGGGACAGAAAATTCACCCCTCCACTTT. This translates into CASSYGTENSPLHF.